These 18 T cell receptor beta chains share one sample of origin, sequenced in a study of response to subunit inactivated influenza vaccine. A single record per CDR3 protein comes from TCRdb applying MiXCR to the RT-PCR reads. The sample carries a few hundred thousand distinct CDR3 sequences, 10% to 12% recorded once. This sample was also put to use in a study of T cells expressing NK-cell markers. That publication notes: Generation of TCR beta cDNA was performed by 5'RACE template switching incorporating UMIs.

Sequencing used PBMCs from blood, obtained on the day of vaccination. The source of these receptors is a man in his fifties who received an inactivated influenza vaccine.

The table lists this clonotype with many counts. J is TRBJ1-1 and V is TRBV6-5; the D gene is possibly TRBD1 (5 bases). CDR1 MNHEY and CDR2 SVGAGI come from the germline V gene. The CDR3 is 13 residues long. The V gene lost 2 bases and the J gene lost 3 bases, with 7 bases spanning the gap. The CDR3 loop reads CASSYGGDTEAFF. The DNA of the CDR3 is TGTGCCAGCAGTTACGGGGGGGACACTGAAGCTTTCTTT.

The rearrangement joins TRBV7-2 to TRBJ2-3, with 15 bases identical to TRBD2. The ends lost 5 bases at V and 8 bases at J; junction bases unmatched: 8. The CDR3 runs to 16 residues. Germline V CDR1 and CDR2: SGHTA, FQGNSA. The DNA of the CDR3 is TGTGCCAGCAGCACGGGACTAGCGGGAGGAGGTGGTACGCAGTATTTT. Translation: CASSTGLAGGGGTQYF.

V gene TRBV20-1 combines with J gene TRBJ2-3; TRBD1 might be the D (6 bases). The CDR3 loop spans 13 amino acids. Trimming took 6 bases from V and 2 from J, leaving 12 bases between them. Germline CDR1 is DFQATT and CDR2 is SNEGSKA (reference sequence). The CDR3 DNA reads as TGCAGTGCAAACACAGGGATCACAGATACGCAGTATTTT. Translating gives CSANTGITDTQYF.

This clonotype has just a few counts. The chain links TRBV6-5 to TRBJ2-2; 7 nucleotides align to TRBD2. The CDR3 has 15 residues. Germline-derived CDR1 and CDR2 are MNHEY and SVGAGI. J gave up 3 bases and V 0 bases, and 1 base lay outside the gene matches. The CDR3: CASSYSREYTGELFF. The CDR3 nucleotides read TGTGCCAGCAGTTACTCGCGGGAGTACACCGGGGAGCTGTTTTTT.

CDR3 protein: CASSQDQGGFKGDIQYF. CDR3 bases: TGCGCCAGCAGCCAAGATCAGGGAGGCTTCAAGGGGGACATTCAGTACTTC. This sequence joins TRBV4-3 and TRBJ2-4, with D possibly being TRBD1 or TRBD2 (6 bases each). The CDR3 extends over 17 amino acids. V dropped 0 bases and J dropped 8 bases, with 20 bases sitting between them. Germline V gives CDR1 LGHNA, CDR2 YSLEER.

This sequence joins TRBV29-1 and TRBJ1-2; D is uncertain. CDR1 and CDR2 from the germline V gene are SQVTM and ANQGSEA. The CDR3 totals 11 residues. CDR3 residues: CAIWANYGYTF. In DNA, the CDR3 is TGCGCAATCTGGGCGAACTATGGCTACACCTTC.

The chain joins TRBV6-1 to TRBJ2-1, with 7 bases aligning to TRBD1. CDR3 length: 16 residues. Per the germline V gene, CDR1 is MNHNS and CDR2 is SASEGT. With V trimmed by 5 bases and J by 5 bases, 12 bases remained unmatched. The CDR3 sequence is CASSKRRDSSNNEQFF. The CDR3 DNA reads TGTGCCAGCAGTAAACGCCGGGACAGCTCGAACAATGAGCAGTTCTTC.

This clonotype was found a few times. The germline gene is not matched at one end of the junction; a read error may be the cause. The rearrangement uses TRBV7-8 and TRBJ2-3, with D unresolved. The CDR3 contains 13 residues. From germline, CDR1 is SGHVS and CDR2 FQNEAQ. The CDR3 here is CASSLGSRDNPHF. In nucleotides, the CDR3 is TGTGCCAGCAGCTTAGGGTCTCGTGACAACCCACATTTT.

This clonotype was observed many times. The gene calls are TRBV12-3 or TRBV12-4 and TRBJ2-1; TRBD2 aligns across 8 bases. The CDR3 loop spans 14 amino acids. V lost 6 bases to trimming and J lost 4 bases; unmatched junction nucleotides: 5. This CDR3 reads CASRRTSFYNEQFF. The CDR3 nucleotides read TGTGCCAGCAGACGGACTAGCTTTTACAATGAGCAGTTCTTC.

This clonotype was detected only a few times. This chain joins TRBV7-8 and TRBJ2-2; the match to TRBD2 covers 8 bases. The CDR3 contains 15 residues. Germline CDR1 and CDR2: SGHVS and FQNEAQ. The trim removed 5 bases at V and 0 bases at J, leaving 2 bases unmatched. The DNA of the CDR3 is TGTGCCAGCAGCAATAGCGGGACGAACACCGGGGAGCTGTTTTTT. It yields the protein CASSNSGTNTGELFF. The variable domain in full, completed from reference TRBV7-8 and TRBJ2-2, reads GAGVSQSPRYKVAKRGQDVALRCDPISGHVSLFWYQQALGQGPEFLTYFQNEAQLDKSGLPSDRFFAERPEGSVSTLKIQRTQQEDSAVYLCASSNSGTNTGELFFGEGSRLTVL.

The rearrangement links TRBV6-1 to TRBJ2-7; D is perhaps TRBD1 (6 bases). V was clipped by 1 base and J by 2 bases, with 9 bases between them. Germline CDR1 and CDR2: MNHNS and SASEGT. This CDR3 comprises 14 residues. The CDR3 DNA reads TGTGCCAGCAGTGAAGGGACAGCTACCTACGAGCAGTACTTC. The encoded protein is CASSEGTATYEQYF.

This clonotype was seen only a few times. CDR3 amino acids: CASSFSGGGELFF. CDR3 DNA: TGTGCCAGCAGTTTCAGCGGGGGAGGGGAGCTGTTTTTT. The chain carries TRBV12-3 or TRBV12-4 and TRBJ2-2; 8 nucleotides match TRBD2. There are 13 residues in the CDR3. With 3 bases clipped from V and 8 bases from J, the junction kept 2 bases outside the gene matches.

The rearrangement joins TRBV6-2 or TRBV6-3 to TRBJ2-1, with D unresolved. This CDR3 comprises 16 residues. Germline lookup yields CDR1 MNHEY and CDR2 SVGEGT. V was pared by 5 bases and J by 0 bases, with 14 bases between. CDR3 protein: CASSLFGDSSYNEQFF. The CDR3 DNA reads TGTGCCAGCAGTCTGTTTGGAGATAGCTCCTACAATGAGCAGTTCTTC.

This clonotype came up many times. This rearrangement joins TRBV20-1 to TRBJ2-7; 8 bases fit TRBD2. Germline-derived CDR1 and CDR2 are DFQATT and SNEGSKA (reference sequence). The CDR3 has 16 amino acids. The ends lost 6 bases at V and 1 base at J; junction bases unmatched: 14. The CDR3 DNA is TGCAGTGCCAGGGTCATGGCGGGAGGCGTATCCTACGAGCAGTACTTC. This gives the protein CSARVMAGGVSYEQYF.

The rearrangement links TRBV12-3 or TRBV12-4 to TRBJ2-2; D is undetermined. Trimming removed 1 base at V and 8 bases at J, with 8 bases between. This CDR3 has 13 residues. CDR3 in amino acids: CASSLGGRGELFF. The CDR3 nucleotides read TGTGCCAGCAGTTTAGGGGGAAGAGGGGAGCTGTTTTTT.

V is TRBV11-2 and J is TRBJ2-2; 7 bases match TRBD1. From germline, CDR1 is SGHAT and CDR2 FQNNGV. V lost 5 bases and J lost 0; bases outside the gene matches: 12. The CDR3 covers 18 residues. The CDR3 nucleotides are TGTGCCAGCAGCCCCCGAAGATCGGGGACAGCGAACACCGGGGAGCTGTTTTTT. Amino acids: CASSPRRSGTANTGELFF.

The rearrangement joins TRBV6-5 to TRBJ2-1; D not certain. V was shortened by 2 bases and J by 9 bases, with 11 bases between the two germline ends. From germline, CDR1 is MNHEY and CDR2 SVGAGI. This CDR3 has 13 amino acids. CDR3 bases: TGTGCCAGCAGTTACCGCCGCGGCCTTGAGCAGTTCTTC. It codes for CASSYRRGLEQFF.

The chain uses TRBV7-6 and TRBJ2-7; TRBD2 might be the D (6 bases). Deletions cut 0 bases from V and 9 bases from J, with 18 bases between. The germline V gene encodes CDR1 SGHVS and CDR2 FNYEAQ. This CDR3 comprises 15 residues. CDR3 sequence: CASSLASEGGGRQYF. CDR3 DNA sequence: TGTGCCAGCAGCTTAGCGTCTGAGGGAGGTGGTAGGCAGTACTTC.